The 9 T cell receptor beta chains below were found in one sample sequenced in a study of cytomegalovirus exposure and HLA in healthy donors. Primers for the PCR totalled 60 Vbeta and 13 Jbeta. Produced via immunoSEQ multiplex PCR; TCRdb's table is partial and in-frame only. The sample includes roughly 100,000 clones, around 75% of them seen just once. Sample: PBMCs. These receptor sequences come from a man in his late teens or twenties in good health and CMV-seropositive.

This chain joins TRBV6-1 and TRBJ1-5, with D unresolved. Germline CDR1 is MNHNS and CDR2 is SASEGT. The CDR3 length is 13 residues. V lost 10 bases and J lost 0, with 10 bases in between. The CDR3 loop reads CATHRDSNQPQHF. For the CDR3, the DNA is TGTGCCACCCACCGGGATAGCAATCAGCCCCAGCATTTT.

The chain recombines TRBV5-4 with TRBJ2-6; D not certain. The CDR3 extends over 15 amino acids. V gave up 5 bases and J gave up 0 bases, with 9 bases separating them. Per the germline V gene, CDR1 is SGHNT and CDR2 is YYREEE (reference sequence). The CDR3: CASRRQLSGANVLTF. The DNA of the CDR3 is TGTGCCAGCAGAAGACAACTCTCTGGGGCCAACGTCCTGACTTTC.

J is TRBJ2-7 and V is TRBV5-6; TRBD2 matches 9 bases. The CDR3 has 16 residues. Unmatched junction bases numbered 14, after V lost 4 bases and J lost 6 bases. The V gene's germline CDR1 is SGHDT and CDR2 YYEEEE. In DNA form, the CDR3 reads TGTGCCAGCAGCCCGGGACTAGCAGGAGCCCTGGTCGAGCAGTACTTC. It translates to CASSPGLAGALVEQYF.

The V gene is TRBV19, the J gene TRBJ1-1; maybe TRBD1 (6 bases). V was trimmed by 1 base and J by 5 bases, leaving 14 bases between them. Germline V gene lookup returns CDR1 LNHDA and CDR2 SQIVND (reference sequence). CDR3 length: 15 amino acids. The CDR3 loop is CASSIVNRAWTEAFF. In DNA, the CDR3 is TGTGCCAGTAGTATAGTGAACAGGGCGTGGACTGAAGCTTTCTTT.

The chain recombines TRBV5-1 with TRBJ2-1; D is perhaps TRBD1 (6 bases). V was pared by 4 bases and J by 4 bases, with 9 bases between. This CDR3 comprises 13 residues. The germline gives CDR1 SGHRS, CDR2 YFSETQ. The CDR3 region is CASSVGQYNEQFF. DNA for the CDR3: TGCGCCAGCAGCGTAGGACAGTACAATGAGCAGTTCTTC.

CDR3 loop: CASSALEAAVTNEKLFF. The CDR3 region has the DNA TGTGCCAGCAGCGCCCTAGAGGCGGCCGTAACTAATGAAAAACTGTTTTTT. The rearrangement joins TRBV9 to TRBJ1-4; D call uncertain. This CDR3 comprises 17 residues. CDR1 is SGDLS, CDR2 YYNGEE, per germline. Trimming pared 3 bases from V and 1 base from J, leaving 16 bases between.

V gene TRBV19 combines with J gene TRBJ2-7; 8 bases map to TRBD1. After removal of 2 bases from V and 5 bases from J, the junction contained 5 bases not matched to a gene. Germline V gene sequence: CDR1 LNHDA, CDR2 SQIVND (reference sequence). This CDR3 region has 14 residues. In DNA, the CDR3 is TGTGCCAGTAGTATAAGCAGGGGGCTGAACGAGCAGTACTTC. Translating gives CASSISRGLNEQYF. The whole variable domain, filled in from reference TRBV19 and TRBJ2-7, reads DGGITQSPKYLFRKEGQNVTLSCEQNLNHDAMYWYRQDPGQGLRLIYYSQIVNDFQKGDIAEGYSVSREKKESFPLTVTSAQKNPTAFYLCASSISRGLNEQYFGPGTRLTVT.

The rearrangement joins TRBV4-1 to TRBJ1-2, with 7 bases identical to TRBD1. V lost 2 bases to trimming and J lost 4 bases; unmatched junction nucleotides: 7. Germline values: CDR1 MGHRA, CDR2 YSYEKL. The CDR3 runs to 15 residues. This chain's CDR3 is CASSQTPGTVYGYTF. Here the CDR3 DNA reads TGCGCCAGCAGCCAAACCCCCGGGACAGTCTATGGCTACACCTTC.

The V call is TRBV6-1, the J call TRBJ2-7; the D gene is possibly TRBD1 (6 bases). Trimming cost V 10 bases and J 4 bases, with 20 bases left between them. CDR3 length: 14 residues. Germline values: CDR1 MNHNS, CDR2 SASEGT. The CDR3 sequence is CATKSYQGPYEQYF. The CDR3 nucleotides are TGTGCCACCAAGAGCTATCAGGGGCCATACGAGCAGTACTTC.